What follows describes a single T cell receptor (beta chain). Primers included in the PCR were 60 Vbeta and 13 Jbeta primers. Produced via immunoSEQ multiplex PCR; TCRdb's table is partial and in-frame only. This sample's clone table lists about 53,000 clones. This specimen belongs to a study of cytomegalovirus exposure and HLA in healthy donors. Everyone who donated was a healthy bone marrow donor. This sequence originates from a man aged 18 to 29 in good health and CMV-seropositive. Sequencing was carried out using PBMCs.

The CDR3 is CASSFPGFQETQYF. DNA of the CDR3: TGTGCCAGCAGTTTCCCCGGGTTCCAAGAGACCCAGTACTTC. The chain joins TRBV28 to TRBJ2-5; D gene unclear. The germline V and J ends were trimmed by 3 bases and 1 base, with 9 bases remaining between them. This CDR3 has 14 amino acids. CDR1 and CDR2 from the germline V gene are MDHEN and SYDVKM.